These 8 T cell receptor beta chains were all obtained from the same sample, sequenced in a study of neurological immune-mediated disorders. TCRdb re-derived calls from the 5' RACE reads in MiXCR, one entry per CDR3 protein. This table has about 65,000 distinct CDR3 sequences, around 4% appearing once. The source material was PBMCs. The receptors shown here come from a man between 45 and 60 years old with multiple sclerosis.

This clonotype has a handful of counts. The chain has TRBV29-1 and TRBJ2-1, with 9 bases that match TRBD2. Germline CDR1 is SQVTM and CDR2 is ANQGSEA. Trimming at V came to 5 bases and at J to 3 bases, leaving 2 bases not matched to a gene. There are 13 residues in the CDR3. CDR3 sequence reads: CSVKTSGYNEQFF. The CDR3, as DNA: TGCAGCGTTAAGACTAGCGGCTACAATGAGCAGTTCTTC.

This clonotype was counted between two and nine times. This chain joins TRBV18 and TRBJ2-7, with D maybe TRBD1 (5 bases). CDR1 is KGHSH, CDR2 LQKENI, per germline. V was pared by 1 base and J by 3 bases, with 19 bases between. The length of the CDR3 is 17 residues. CDR3 DNA: TGTGCCAGCTCACCACTCCCTGACACAGGACACCACTACGAGCAGTACGTC. Translated: CASSPLPDTGHHYEQYV.

This clonotype showed up just a few times. A read error may explain this, as a much larger clone is one base away. DNA of the CDR3: TGTGCCAGCTCACCGGGAATAGCGGGGGATATGCAGTTCTTC. Translating gives CASSPGIAGDMQFF. This chain uses TRBV18 with TRBJ2-1, with 9 bases aligning to TRBD2. Germline assignment: CDR1 KGHSH and CDR2 LQKENI. The trim removed 3 bases at V and 12 bases at J, leaving 9 bases unmatched. This CDR3 is 14 amino acids long.

In this sample, this clonotype turned up many times. The chain recombines TRBV27 with TRBJ2-5; no clear D. The ends were cut back, 1 base at V and 5 bases at J, with 14 bases in the middle. The germline gives CDR1 MNHEY, CDR2 SMNVEV (reference sequence). This CDR3 spans 15 amino acids. CDR3 coding DNA: TGTGCCAGCAGTTTATTGTTAGGGTCTTGGGAGACCCAGTACTTC. Protein product: CASSLLLGSWETQYF.

This clonotype was seen ten or more times. This chain uses TRBV7-2 with TRBJ2-1, with D tentatively TRBD1 or TRBD2 (5 bases each). Germline V CDR1 and CDR2: SGHTA, FQGNSA. Trimming stripped 4 bases from V and 5 bases from J, with 15 bases between. This CDR3 has 15 amino acids. The DNA of the CDR3 is TGTGCCAGCAGCTCGGGACCCCCTCTTAACAATGAGCAGTTCTTC. This codes for CASSSGPPLNNEQFF. Full variable domain (remainder filled in from reference TRBV7-2 and TRBJ2-1): GAGVSQSPSNKVTEKGKDVELRCDPISGHTALYWYRQSLGQGLEFLIYFQGNSAPDKSGLPSDRFSAERTGGSVSTLTIQRTQQEDSAVYLCASSSGPPLNNEQFFGPGTRLTVL.

The sample holds many counts of this clonotype. Germline is not matched at one junction end, which may reflect a read error. J is TRBJ1-5 and V is TRBV24-1; D gene uncertain. Germline V CDR1 and CDR2: KGHDR, SFDVKD. The CDR3 is made up of 14 amino acids. The CDR3: CATSHRGSNQPQNF. As DNA, the CDR3 is TGTGCCACCAGTCATCGGGGAAGCAATCAGCCCCAGAATTTT.

V gene TRBV6-1 combines with J gene TRBJ1-6; 7 bases are a match to TRBD1. Germline trimming cut 6 bases from V and 13 bases from J; bases unmatched to any gene: 9. The CDR3 totals 13 residues. Germline CDR1 and CDR2: MNHNS and SASEGT. The CDR3 sequence is CASSVDRAWPLHF. CDR3 DNA sequence: TGTGCCAGCAGCGTTGACAGGGCATGGCCCCTCCACTTT.

This clonotype was detected ten times or more. The chain couples TRBV20-1 to TRBJ2-6; D is unclear. Looked up from germline, CDR1 is DFQATT and CDR2 is SNEGSKA (reference sequence). V was clipped by 0 bases and J by 1 base, with 4 bases between them. The CDR3 loop spans 14 amino acids. CDR3 protein: CSAREGSGANVLTF. In nucleotides, the CDR3 is TGCAGTGCTAGAGAGGGTTCTGGGGCCAACGTCCTGACTTTC.